These 22 T cell receptor beta chains were all obtained from the same sample, sequenced in a study of post-analysis software for immune sequencing data. Their recognized antigens are unknown. Whole-study findings and limits: TRBV5-6, TRBV5-1 and TRBV20-1 were among four or five TRBV segments more frequent in patients than controls.

cDNA libraries for TCR beta contained unique molecular identifiers. One entry per CDR3 protein, called by TCRdb with MiXCR from the PCR reads. The sample has 500,000 to 600,000 distinct CDR3 sequences, roughly two fifths seen once. What was sequenced was blood. Source of these receptors: a girl aged 10 to 17 with multiple sclerosis.

The chain uses TRBV3-1 and TRBJ2-5, with 9 positions matching TRBD2. J lost 8 bases, V lost 4 bases, and 11 bases had no gene match. Germline-derived CDR1 and CDR2 are LGHDT and YNNKEL (reference sequence). The CDR3 sequence is 15 residues long. The CDR3 nucleotides read TGTGCCAGCAGCCTATGGGCTAGCGGGGAGGAAACCCAGTACTTC. Its protein product is CASSLWASGEETQYF.

The chain carries TRBV5-1 and TRBJ2-5; 7 nucleotides match TRBD2. Looked up from germline, CDR1 is SGHRS and CDR2 is YFSETQ. The CDR3 sequence is 14 residues long. With 2 bases clipped from V and 5 bases from J, the junction kept 6 bases outside the gene matches. This CDR3 is CASSFPAGRETQYF. DNA of the CDR3: TGCGCCAGCAGCTTCCCAGCGGGAAGGGAGACCCAGTACTTC.

The chain couples TRBV6-5 to TRBJ1-2; the D is unclear. The CDR3 length is 14 residues. V lost 5 bases to trimming and J lost 4 bases, with 14 bases between them. Looked up from germline, CDR1 is MNHEY and CDR2 is SVGAGI. The CDR3 region is CASSASMLGYGYTF. For the CDR3, the DNA is TGTGCCAGCAGTGCGTCAATGCTAGGCTATGGCTACACCTTC.

The chain carries TRBV7-8 and TRBJ1-2; no clear D. CDR3 size: 15 residues. The V gene's germline CDR1 is SGHVS and CDR2 FQNEAQ. Trimming stripped 5 bases from V and 0 bases from J, with 13 bases between. In nucleotides, the CDR3 is TGTGCCAGCAGCCTCACACGGCTCCCTAACTATGGCTACACCTTC. It translates to CASSLTRLPNYGYTF.

The sample holds a few counts of this clonotype. The chain employs TRBV6-2 or TRBV6-3 and TRBJ1-1; possible D gene TRBD1, 5 bases. Trimming removed 2 bases at V and 5 bases at J, with 15 bases between. This CDR3 comprises 15 residues. In germline, CDR1 is MNHEY, CDR2 SVGEGT. The CDR3 sequence is CASSYPAGMGTEAFF. Written as DNA, the CDR3 is TGTGCCAGCAGTTACCCGGCAGGGATGGGGACTGAAGCTTTCTTT.

This clonotype has only a few counts. This chain joins TRBV4-2 and TRBJ1-5; D not certain. Germline V gives CDR1 LGHNA, CDR2 YNFKEQ. Trimming left V 1 base short and J 6 bases short, with 10 bases between. The CDR3 spans 14 residues. This CDR3 is CASSQGRDLQPQHF. The CDR3 DNA follows: TGTGCCAGCAGCCAAGGTAGAGACCTTCAGCCCCAGCATTTT.

The chain links TRBV5-1 to TRBJ2-2, with TRBD1 matching over 8 bases. The trim removed 0 bases at V and 6 bases at J, leaving 4 bases unmatched. This CDR3 is built from 15 residues. Germline lookup yields CDR1 SGHRS and CDR2 YFSETQ. Here the CDR3 DNA reads TGCGCCAGCAGCTTGGGGACAGGGAGCGCCGGGGAGCTGTTTTTT. Translated, it gives CASSLGTGSAGELFF.

This clonotype was counted once. V usage is TRBV12-3 or TRBV12-4 and J usage is TRBJ2-7, with TRBD1 identical over 10 bases. TRBJ2-5 explains the end of the DNA better; the J call may be wrong. The CDR3 has 14 amino acids. The DNA for the CDR3 is TGTGCCAGCAGGACGGGACAGGGGAAAGAGACCCAGTACTTC. It encodes CASRTGQGKETQYF.

The chain uses TRBV7-9 and TRBJ2-1, with a possible D match to TRBD2 (6 bases). The V end was cut by 0 bases, the J end by 3 bases, with 9 bases between. CDR1 and CDR2 from the germline V gene are SEHNR and FQNEAQ (reference sequence). The CDR3 loop spans 15 amino acids. Here the CDR3 DNA reads TGTGCCAGCAGCTTAGCGGGAGGTATCTACAATGAGCAGTTCTTC. It codes for CASSLAGGIYNEQFF.

This clonotype was seen only a few times. The chain is built from TRBV5-1 and TRBJ2-3, with 13 bases matching TRBD2. This CDR3 is 16 amino acids long. Unmatched junction bases numbered 6, after V lost 4 bases and J lost 4 bases. Germline V gene lookup returns CDR1 SGHRS and CDR2 YFSETQ. The CDR3 region is CASSPRTSGSADTQYF. The DNA of the CDR3 is TGCGCCAGCAGCCCTCGGACTAGCGGGAGCGCAGATACGCAGTATTTT.

This clonotype has only a few counts. This chain joins TRBV12-3 or TRBV12-4 and TRBJ1-5, with D possibly TRBD1 on 5 matching bases. The CDR3 is 14 amino acids. V was clipped by 1 base and J by 3 bases, with 7 bases between them. CDR3 in amino acids: CASSLGGDNQPQHF. The CDR3 region has the DNA TGTGCCAGCAGTTTAGGGGGGGACAATCAGCCCCAGCATTTT.

The rearrangement joins TRBV24-1 to TRBJ2-1, with D possibly being TRBD1 (6 bases). The CDR3 spans 12 residues. With 6 bases removed from V and 6 bases from J, the gap between germline ends came to 8 bases. Germline lookup yields CDR1 KGHDR and CDR2 SFDVKD. The CDR3 region is CATSFRGNEQFF. The CDR3 DNA reads TGTGCCACCAGTTTCAGGGGCAATGAGCAGTTCTTC.

This clonotype was detected only once. The V and J genes are TRBV6-6 and TRBJ2-5; TRBD2 matches 16 bases. The CDR3 totals 15 residues. V gave up 9 bases and J gave up 11 bases; unmatched junction bases: 12. CDR1 and CDR2 (germline): MNHNY, SVGAGI (reference sequence). CDR3 nucleotide sequence: TGTGCCAGTTATCCGGGACTAGCGGGGGGGAATGAGCAGTACTTC. Protein sequence: CASYPGLAGGNEQYF.

The chain recombines TRBV6-2 or TRBV6-3 with TRBJ2-7; TRBD2 matches 8 bases. The CDR3 sequence is 17 residues long. V was pared by 0 bases and J by 7 bases, with 14 bases of the junction left unmatched. The germline V gene encodes CDR1 MNHEY and CDR2 SVGEGT. The DNA for the CDR3 is TGTGCCAGCAGTTACTCGTCCGGGAGGGCCTTCTACAATGAGCAGTACTTC. Translation gives CASSYSSGRAFYNEQYF.

In this sample, this clonotype turned up a few times. V usage is TRBV5-8 and J usage is TRBJ2-1; maybe TRBD2 (7 bases). CDR1 and CDR2 (germline): SGHTS, YDEGEE. V was trimmed by 0 bases and J by 8 bases, leaving 9 bases between them. This CDR3 is built from 13 residues. The CDR3 sequence: CASSLEGGDEQFF. The CDR3 coding sequence is TGTGCCAGCAGCTTGGAGGGGGGGGATGAGCAGTTCTTC.

In this sample, this clonotype turned up a few times. This sequence joins TRBV6-6 and TRBJ2-7; tentatively, D is TRBD1 or TRBD2 (5 bases each). Germline CDR1 and CDR2: MNHNY and SVGAGI (reference sequence). Trimming removed 7 bases from V and 5 bases from J, with 15 bases in between. CDR3 length: 13 amino acids. The CDR3 sequence: CASNPGTSNEQYF. The CDR3 coding sequence is TGTGCCAGCAACCCCGGGACCAGCAACGAGCAGTACTTC.

The chain combines TRBV12-3 or TRBV12-4 with TRBJ2-1; D possibly corresponds to TRBD2 (7 bases). Between the trimmed V and J ends, which lost 7 bases and 7 bases, there was a span of 14 bases. The length of the CDR3 is 13 residues. The DNA of the CDR3 is TGTGCCAGCACGGCGGGGGCGAGGAATGAGCAGTTCTTC. It encodes CASTAGARNEQFF.

This clonotype appeared a few times. The V and J genes are TRBV12-3 or TRBV12-4 and TRBJ2-1; 9 positions match TRBD2. V dropped 5 bases and J dropped 5; count of bases not matched to a gene: 7. This CDR3 spans 15 amino acids. CDR3 sequence (DNA): TGTGCCAGCAGTACCAGCGGGGGGAACCACAATGAGCAGTTCTTC. This codes for CASSTSGGNHNEQFF.

This clonotype was detected once. V usage is TRBV27 and J usage is TRBJ2-7, with 7 bases fitting TRBD1. Germline CDR1 is MNHEY and CDR2 is SMNVEV (reference sequence). Losses at the gene ends were 5 bases for V and 7 bases for J; bases not matched to a gene: 17. The CDR3 runs 16 residues. CDR3 bases: TGTGCCAGCAGTCTCCTGGACAGGCGAGCCTACAATGAGCAGTACTTC. Translated, it gives CASSLLDRRAYNEQYF.

The chain employs TRBV3-1 and TRBJ1-5, with D hard to call. The CDR3 extends over 13 amino acids. Per the germline V gene, CDR1 is LGHDT and CDR2 is YNNKEL (reference sequence). V shed 2 bases and J shed 5 bases, with 7 bases lying between them. The CDR3 region is CASSQLLDQPQHF. The CDR3 DNA follows: TGTGCCAGCAGCCAATTACTAGATCAGCCCCAGCATTTT.

The chain uses TRBV6-5 and TRBJ2-4; D gene unclear. Germline V gene sequence: CDR1 MNHEY, CDR2 SVGAGI. V lost 4 bases and J 0 bases, leaving 19 bases between the germline ends. The CDR3 consists of 18 residues. In nucleotides, the CDR3 is TGTGCCAGCAGTTCCTTCCTCCCGGGCGATTTAGCCAAAAACATTCAGTACTTC. Protein product: CASSSFLPGDLAKNIQYF.

The V gene is TRBV6-6, the J gene TRBJ2-7; D possibly corresponds to TRBD2 (5 bases). Trimming took 5 bases from V and 1 from J, leaving 15 bases between them. The germline gives CDR1 MNHNY, CDR2 SVGAGI (reference sequence). The CDR3 loop spans 15 amino acids. This CDR3 reads CASSGAGVNSYEQYF. CDR3 DNA sequence: TGTGCCAGCAGTGGAGCCGGGGTCAATTCCTACGAGCAGTACTTC.